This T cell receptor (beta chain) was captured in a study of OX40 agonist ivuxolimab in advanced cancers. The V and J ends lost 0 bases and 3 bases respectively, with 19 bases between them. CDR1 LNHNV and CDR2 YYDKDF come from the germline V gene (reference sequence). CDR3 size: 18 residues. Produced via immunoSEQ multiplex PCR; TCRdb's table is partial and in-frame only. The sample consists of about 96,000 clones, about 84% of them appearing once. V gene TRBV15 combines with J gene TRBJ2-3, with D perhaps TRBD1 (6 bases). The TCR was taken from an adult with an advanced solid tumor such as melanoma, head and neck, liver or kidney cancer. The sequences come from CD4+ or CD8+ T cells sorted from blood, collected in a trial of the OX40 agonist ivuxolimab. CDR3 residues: CATSRDNRGGAGTDTQYF. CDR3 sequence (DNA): TGTGCCACCAGCAGAGATAACCGTGGGGGCGCTGGTACAGATACGCAGTATTTT.